This T cell receptor beta chain was sequenced during a study of blood T cells in healthy people across ages. As for this clonotype: Antigen unknown.

Study findings and constraints: Per-million-T-cell TCR beta diversity fell roughly linearly with age.

Alongside a J-beta primer mix, a sample-barcoded 5' primer served in a second PCR lasting about 7 to 11 cycles. TCRdb redid the calling of the 5' RACE reads with MiXCR, one entry per CDR3 protein. The sample carries about 830,000 distinct CDR3 sequences, roughly 60% recorded once. This clonotype was sampled from a young man in good health. Sequencing input: blood.

This chain's CDR3 is CSARGQVGEKLFF. The DNA for the CDR3 is TGCAGTGCTAGAGGACAGGTCGGCGAAAAACTGTTTTTT. The rearrangement joins TRBV20-1 to TRBJ1-4; D is possibly TRBD1 (6 bases). Germline V gene lookup returns CDR1 DFQATT and CDR2 SNEGSKA (reference sequence). Trimming took off 1 base at V and 8 bases at J, with 11 bases between the two ends. The CDR3 contains 13 residues.